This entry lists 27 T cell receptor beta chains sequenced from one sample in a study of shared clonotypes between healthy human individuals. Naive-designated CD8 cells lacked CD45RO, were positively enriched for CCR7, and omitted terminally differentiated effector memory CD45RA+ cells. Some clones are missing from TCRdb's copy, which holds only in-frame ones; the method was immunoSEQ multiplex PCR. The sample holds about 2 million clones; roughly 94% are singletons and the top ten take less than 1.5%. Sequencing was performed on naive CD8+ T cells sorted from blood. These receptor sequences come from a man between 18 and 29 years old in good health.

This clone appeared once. CDR3 loop: CASRDWGSYEQYF. CDR3 nucleotides: TGTGCCAGCAGGGATTGGGGTTCCTACGAGCAGTACTTC. The chain recombines TRBV7-2 with TRBJ2-7; D is undetermined. Germline CDR1 reads SGHTA; CDR2 reads FQGNSA. CDR3 length equals 13 residues. V was clipped by 6 bases and J by 1 base, with 10 bases between them.

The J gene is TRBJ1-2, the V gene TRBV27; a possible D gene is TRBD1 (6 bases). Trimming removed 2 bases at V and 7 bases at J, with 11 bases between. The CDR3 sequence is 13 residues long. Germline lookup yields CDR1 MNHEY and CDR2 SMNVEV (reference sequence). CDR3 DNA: TGTGCCAGCAGTTTAACACAGGGAGGTGGCTACACCTTC. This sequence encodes CASSLTQGGGYTF.

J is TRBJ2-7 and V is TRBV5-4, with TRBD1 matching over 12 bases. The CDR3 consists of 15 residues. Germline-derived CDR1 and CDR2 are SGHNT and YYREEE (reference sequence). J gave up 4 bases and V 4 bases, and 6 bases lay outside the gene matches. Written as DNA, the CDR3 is TGTGCCAGCAGCAGCGGGGACAGGGGGCGATACGAGCAGTACTTC. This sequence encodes CASSSGDRGRYEQYF.

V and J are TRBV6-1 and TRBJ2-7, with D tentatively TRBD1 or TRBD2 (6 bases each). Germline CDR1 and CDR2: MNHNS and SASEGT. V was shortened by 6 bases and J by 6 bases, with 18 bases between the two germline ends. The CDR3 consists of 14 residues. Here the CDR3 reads CASRGGAGFIEQYF. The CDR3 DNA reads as TGTGCCAGCAGGGGGGGCGCAGGATTTATCGAGCAGTACTTC.

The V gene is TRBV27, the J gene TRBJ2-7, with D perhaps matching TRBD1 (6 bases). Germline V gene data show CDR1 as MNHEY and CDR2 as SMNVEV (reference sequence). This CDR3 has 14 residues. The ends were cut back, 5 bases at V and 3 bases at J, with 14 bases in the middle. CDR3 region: CASSPTGFDYEQYF. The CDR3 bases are TGTGCCAGCAGTCCTACAGGGTTCGACTACGAGCAGTACTTC.

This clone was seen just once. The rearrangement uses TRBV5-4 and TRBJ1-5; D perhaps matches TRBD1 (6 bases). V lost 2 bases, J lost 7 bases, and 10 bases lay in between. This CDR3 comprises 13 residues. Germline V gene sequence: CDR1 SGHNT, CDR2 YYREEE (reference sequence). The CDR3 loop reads CASSFGGGQPQHF. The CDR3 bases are TGTGCCAGCAGCTTCGGGGGGGGCCAGCCCCAGCATTTT.

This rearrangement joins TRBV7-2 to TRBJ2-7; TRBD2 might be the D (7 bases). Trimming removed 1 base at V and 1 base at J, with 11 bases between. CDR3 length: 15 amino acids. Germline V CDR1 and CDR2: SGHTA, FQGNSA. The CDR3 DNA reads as TGTGCCAGCAGCTTAGACGGGGGGCCTTCCTACGAGCAGTACTTC. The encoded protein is CASSLDGGPSYEQYF.

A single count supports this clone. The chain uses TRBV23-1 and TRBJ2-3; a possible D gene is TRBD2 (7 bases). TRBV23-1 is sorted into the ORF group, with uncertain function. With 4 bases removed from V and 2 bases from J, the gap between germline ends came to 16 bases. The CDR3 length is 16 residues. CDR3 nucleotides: TGCGCCAGCAGTCCCCTAGGGGGGGTTTTCACAGATACGCAGTATTTT. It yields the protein CASSPLGGVFTDTQYF.

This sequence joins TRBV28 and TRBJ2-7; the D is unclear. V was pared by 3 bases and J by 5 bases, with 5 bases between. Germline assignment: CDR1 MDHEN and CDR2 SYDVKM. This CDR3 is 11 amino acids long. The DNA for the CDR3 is TGTGCCAGCAGTTTCCACCACGAGCAGTACTTC. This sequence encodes CASSFHHEQYF.

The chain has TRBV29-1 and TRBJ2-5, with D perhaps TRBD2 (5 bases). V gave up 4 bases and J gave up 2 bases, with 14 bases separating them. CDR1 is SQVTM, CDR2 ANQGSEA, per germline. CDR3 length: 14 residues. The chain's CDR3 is CSVAYLRGQETQYF. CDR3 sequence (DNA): TGCAGCGTTGCCTACCTTCGGGGTCAAGAGACCCAGTACTTC.

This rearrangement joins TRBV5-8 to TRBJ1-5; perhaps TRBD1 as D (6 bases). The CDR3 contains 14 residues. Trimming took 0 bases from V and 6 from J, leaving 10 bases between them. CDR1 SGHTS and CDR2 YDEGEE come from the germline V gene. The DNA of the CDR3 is TGTGCCAGCAGCTTGGGGGGGGCCCTTCAGCCCCAGCATTTT. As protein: CASSLGGALQPQHF.

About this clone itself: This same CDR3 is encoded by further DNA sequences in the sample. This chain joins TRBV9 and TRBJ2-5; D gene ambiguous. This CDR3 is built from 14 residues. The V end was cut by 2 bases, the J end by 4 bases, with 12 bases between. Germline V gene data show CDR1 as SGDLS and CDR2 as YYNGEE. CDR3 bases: TGTGCCAGCAGCGTTGCAGGAGTGGGAGAGACCCAGTACTTC. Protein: CASSVAGVGETQYF.

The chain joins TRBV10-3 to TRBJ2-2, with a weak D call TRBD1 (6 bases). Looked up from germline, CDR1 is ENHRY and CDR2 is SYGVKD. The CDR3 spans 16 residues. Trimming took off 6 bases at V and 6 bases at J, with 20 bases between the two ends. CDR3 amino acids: CAIRNPQGPESGELFF. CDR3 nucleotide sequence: TGTGCCATCAGAAATCCACAGGGCCCCGAATCCGGGGAGCTGTTTTTT.

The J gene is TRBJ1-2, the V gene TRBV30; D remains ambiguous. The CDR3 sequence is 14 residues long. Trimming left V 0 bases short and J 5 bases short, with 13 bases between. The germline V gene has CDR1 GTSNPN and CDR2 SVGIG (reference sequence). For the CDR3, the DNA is TGTGCCTGGAGTGTCGGCAGGACCGCTTATGGCTACACCTTC. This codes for CAWSVGRTAYGYTF. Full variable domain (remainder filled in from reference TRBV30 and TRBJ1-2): SQTIHQWPATLVQPVGSPLSLECTVEGTSNPNLYWYRQAAGRGLQLLFYSVGIGQISSEVPQNLSASRPQDRQFILSSKKLLLSDSGFYLCAWSVGRTAYGYTFGSGTRLTVV.

The CDR3 sequence is CASSPGLAGYEQYF. Written as DNA, the CDR3 is TGTGCCAGCAGCCCTGGACTAGCGGGCTACGAGCAGTACTTC. The chain combines TRBV11-1 with TRBJ2-7, with TRBD2 matching over 11 bases. Germline V lookup: CDR1 SGHAT, CDR2 FQDESV (reference sequence). V shed 5 bases, J shed 3 bases, and the junction held 3 bases outside the gene matches. The CDR3 is 14 residues long.

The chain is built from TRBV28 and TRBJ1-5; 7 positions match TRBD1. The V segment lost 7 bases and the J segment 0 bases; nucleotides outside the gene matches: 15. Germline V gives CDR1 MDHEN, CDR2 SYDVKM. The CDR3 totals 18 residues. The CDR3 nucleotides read TGTGCCAGCATGACGGGACAGCCCCATCTCGATAGCAATCAGCCCCAGCATTTT. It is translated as CASMTGQPHLDSNQPQHF.

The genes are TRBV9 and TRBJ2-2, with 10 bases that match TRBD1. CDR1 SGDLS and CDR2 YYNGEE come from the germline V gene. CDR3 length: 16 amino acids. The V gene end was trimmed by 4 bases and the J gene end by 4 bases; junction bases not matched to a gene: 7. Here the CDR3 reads CASSYRQGATTGELFF. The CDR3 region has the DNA TGTGCCAGCAGCTACCGACAGGGGGCGACCACCGGGGAGCTGTTTTTT. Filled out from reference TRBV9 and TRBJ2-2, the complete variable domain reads DSGVTQTPKHLITATGQRVTLRCSPRSGDLSVYWYQQSLDQGLQFLIQYYNGEERAKGNILERFSAQQFPDLHSELNLSSLELGDSALYFCASSYRQGATTGELFFGEGSRLTVL.

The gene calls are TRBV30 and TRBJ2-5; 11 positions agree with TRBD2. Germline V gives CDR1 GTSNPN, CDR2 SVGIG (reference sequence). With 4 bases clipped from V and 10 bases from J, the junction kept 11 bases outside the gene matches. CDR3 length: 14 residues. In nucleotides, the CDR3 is TGTGCCTGGAACCCGGGACTAGCGGCGAATTACCAGTACTTC. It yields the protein CAWNPGLAANYQYF.

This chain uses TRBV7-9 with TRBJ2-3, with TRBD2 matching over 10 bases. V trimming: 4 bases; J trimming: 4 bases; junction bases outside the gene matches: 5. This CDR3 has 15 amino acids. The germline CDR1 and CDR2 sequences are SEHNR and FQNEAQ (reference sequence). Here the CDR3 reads CASSYTSGEADTQYF. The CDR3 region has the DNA TGTGCCAGCAGCTATACTAGCGGGGAAGCAGATACGCAGTATTTT.

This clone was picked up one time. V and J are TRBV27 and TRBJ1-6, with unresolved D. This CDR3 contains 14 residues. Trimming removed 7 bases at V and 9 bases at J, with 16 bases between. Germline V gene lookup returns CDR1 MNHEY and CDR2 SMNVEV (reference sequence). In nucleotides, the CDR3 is TGTGCCAGCAACCCAGGCCCTAGATCTTCACCCCTCCACTTT. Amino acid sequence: CASNPGPRSSPLHF.

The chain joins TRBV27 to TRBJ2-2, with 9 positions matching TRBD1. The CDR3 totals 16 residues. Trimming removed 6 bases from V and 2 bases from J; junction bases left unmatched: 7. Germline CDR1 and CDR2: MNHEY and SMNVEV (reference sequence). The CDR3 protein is CASSPRDRENTGELFF. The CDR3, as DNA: TGTGCCAGCAGCCCCCGGGACAGGGAAAACACCGGGGAGCTGTTTTTT.

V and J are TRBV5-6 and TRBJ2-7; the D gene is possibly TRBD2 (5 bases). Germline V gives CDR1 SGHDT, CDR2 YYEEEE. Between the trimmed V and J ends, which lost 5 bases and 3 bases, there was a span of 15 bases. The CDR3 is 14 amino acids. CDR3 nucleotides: TGTGCCAGCAGTTTTAGCGCCCTCCTCTACGAGCAGTACTTC. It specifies CASSFSALLYEQYF.

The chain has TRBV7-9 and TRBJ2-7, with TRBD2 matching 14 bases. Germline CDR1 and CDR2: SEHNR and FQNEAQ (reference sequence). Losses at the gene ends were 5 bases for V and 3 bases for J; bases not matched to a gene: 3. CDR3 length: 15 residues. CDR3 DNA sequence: TGTGCCAGCAGCGGCGGGACTAGCGGGAGCTACGAGCAGTACTTC. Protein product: CASSGGTSGSYEQYF.

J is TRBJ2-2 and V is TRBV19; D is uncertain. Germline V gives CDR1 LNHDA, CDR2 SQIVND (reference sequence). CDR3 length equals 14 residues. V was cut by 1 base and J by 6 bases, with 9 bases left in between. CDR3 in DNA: TGTGCCAGTAGTATAGCCTCCTATGCCGGGGAGCTGTTTTTT. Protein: CASSIASYAGELFF.

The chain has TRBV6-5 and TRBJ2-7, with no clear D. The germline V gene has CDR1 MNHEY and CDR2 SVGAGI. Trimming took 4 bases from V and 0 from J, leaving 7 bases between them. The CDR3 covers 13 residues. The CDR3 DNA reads TGTGCCAGCAGTTCACAGAGCTCCTACGAGCAGTACTTC. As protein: CASSSQSSYEQYF.

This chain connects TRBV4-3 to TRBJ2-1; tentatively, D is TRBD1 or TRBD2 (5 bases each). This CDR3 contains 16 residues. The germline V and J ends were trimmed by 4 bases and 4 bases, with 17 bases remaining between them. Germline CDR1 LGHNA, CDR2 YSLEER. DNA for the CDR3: TGCGCCAGCAGCCTCAACTCCGGGACGTTATACAATGAGCAGTTCTTC. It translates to CASSLNSGTLYNEQFF.

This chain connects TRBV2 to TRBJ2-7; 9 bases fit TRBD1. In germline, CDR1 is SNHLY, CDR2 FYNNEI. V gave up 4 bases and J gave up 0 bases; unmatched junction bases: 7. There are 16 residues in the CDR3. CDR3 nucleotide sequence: TGTGCCAGCAGTGGCGACAGGGGGTCCGCCTCCTACGAGCAGTACTTC. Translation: CASSGDRGSASYEQYF.